This TCR beta chain was retrieved from a study of blood T cells in healthy people across ages (dated by TCRdb to the mid-2010s). Regarding the complete study: Template switching captured roughly one uniquely barcoded TCR beta cDNA molecule per two T cells in model experiments. Using the same blood draw, the study looked at two additional independent replicas of 1 million unique cDNA reads for two donors, one aged 18 to 30 and the other aged 80 or older. Four age groups were formed from the donors: young (average approximately 16 years), middle-aged (around 40), aged (62) and long-lived (more than 75). Using deep sequencing normalized with unique cDNA molecular identifiers, the study measured how TCR beta repertoire diversity changes with age. Donors of different ages were randomly distributed across sequencing lanes to avoid experimental bias. Results the study describes overall, beyond this receptor: Because donor CMV infection status was unknown, age-related changes in expanded clonotypes were potentially confounded. Compared with the aged group, the long-lived group had more naive CD4+ T cells, fewer expanded clones and increased TCR diversity, a pattern suggesting age selection. Because profiling used bulk unsorted PBMCs, naive and antigen-experienced compartments could not be compared conclusively. A strong correlation was found between observed TCR beta diversity and the percentage of naive T cells measured by flow cytometry. Estimates of total diversity based on one million sequenced T cells were considered lower bounds and underestimates. As age increased, observed TCR beta diversity per million T cells dropped in a roughly linear way, and a significant reduction was already evident by age 40.

To prepare the library, 5' RACE was applied. Sequencing used an Illumina HiSeq 2500. A second roughly 6 to 12 cycle PCR used a sample-barcoded 5' primer and a J-beta primer mix. A unique molecular identifier was introduced onto each TCR beta cDNA molecule by a template-switch 5' adaptor carrying 12 random nucleotides. Each sample yielded at least 3 million CDR3-containing paired-end reads. First-strand cDNA synthesis was performed from all RNA using the Mint cDNA synthesis kit, with priming by a TRBC-specific oligonucleotide. Following uracil-DNA glycosylase treatment, all cDNA underwent a first 18-cycle PCR with the universal primers M1SS and BC2_uni_R. Turning to the authors' computational methods: Each sample was normalized by randomly selecting 1 million high-quality reads, each carrying a distinct molecular identifier. Instead of being binned into consensus sequences, reads that shared molecular identifiers were thrown out. MiTCR, with a Q25 quality threshold and the strictest error-elimination algorithm, was used for CDR3 identification, clonotype clustering and error correction. Lower-bound total TCR beta diversity was estimated with a nonparametric unseen species model using Euler transformation. TCRdb redid the processing of the public reads, applying fastp at Q25 and MiXCR, and retained in-frame beta chains. CDR3 protein sequences are deduplicated, and each keeps its most common genes and DNA. For this entry, the V and J calls and clone size follow TCRdb and not the study's own pipeline. The sample records roughly 700,000 distinct CDR3 sequences, 49% of which are singletons. The top ten clonotypes cover 25% to 35% of the sample.

Remarks on this clonotype: The target of this receptor is not known. Per-nucleotide qualities are absent, and no much larger clonotype sits a single base away.

V loses 6 bases of germline sequence and J loses 4 bases, and the interval between the two ends is 13 bases. The germline V gene sets CDR1 to SNHLY and CDR2 to FYNNEI. From the cysteine up to the phenylalanine, the CDR3 has a length of 14 residues. Only the CDR3 DNA is retained, 42 bases long and in frame from the first base. Donors were 40 or so systemically healthy Caucasian individuals from Russia aged about 6 to 100 years. Roughly 11 milliliters of peripheral blood were drawn from each donor into EDTA-treated Vacutainer tubes. Ficoll-Paque density-gradient centrifugation was used to isolate PBMCs, with at least 7 million obtained per sample. Total RNA, at least 5 micrograms per sample, was extracted from PBMCs with Trizol reagent. The percentages of naive CD45RAhigh/CD27high T cells were determined by flow cytometry on a PBMC aliquot from every donor.

The TCR sequence derives from a woman aged 60-70 years in good health. The sequenced sample was blood. The chain was built from TRBV2 and TRBJ2-1, with TRBD1 tentatively as D gene (6 bases match). The CDR3 has the sequence CASRSQQGYNEQFF. DNA sequence: TGTGCCAGCAGAAGTCAACAGGGTTACAATGAGCAGTTCTTC.